This record covers a single T cell receptor (beta chain). One end of the junction varies from germline; a read error may be responsible. This CDR3 is built from 17 residues. The germline gives CDR1 SEHNR, CDR2 FQNEAQ (reference sequence). This entry is derived from a study of tumor-infiltrating lymphocytes in primary liver carcinoma. Germline DNA was extracted alongside blood RNA, which was obtained from unsorted whole blood. cDNA specific to TCR beta was made from 500 ng of total RNA, with a constant-region primer employed for priming. Libraries of TCR beta came from three nested multiplex PCR rounds with slightly modified ARM-PCR. TRBV1-TRBV30 forward primers and a C-beta reverse primer were used in the first two PCR rounds, which each ran for about 10 cycles. TCRdb independently ran MiXCR on the multiplex PCR reads; one entry per CDR3 protein. The sample shows almost 200,000 distinct CDR3 sequences, approximately 65% of them seen only once.

The J gene is TRBJ2-1, the V gene TRBV7-9; D gene ambiguous. The receptor's source is a woman aged 60-75 years with primary liver carcinoma and hepatitis B virus infection. The sequenced sample was peripheral blood. The CDR3 bases are TGTGCCAGCACCTTAGCCGGGTGGATGCCCTTCTACAATGAGCAGTTCTTC. It codes for CASTLAGWMPFYNEQFF.